This record looks at one T cell receptor beta chain sequence and its context. This entry comes from a study of cytomegalovirus exposure and HLA in healthy donors. CDR1 is SGHRS and CDR2 is YFSETQ in the germline V gene. There are 12 residues in the CDR3. V was clipped by 3 bases and J by 8 bases; unmatched bases: 1. Assay used: immunoSEQ multiplex PCR; TCRdb lists only in-frame clones, some missing. The data show roughly 70,000 clones, with approximately 86% seen just once and about 3% held by the top ten. Input material: PBMCs. The clonotype comes from a man aged 25 to 45 in good health and CMV-seronegative. The V and J genes are TRBV5-1 and TRBJ1-1; 10 positions match TRBD1. The CDR3 region has the DNA TGCGCCAGCAGCTGGACAGGGGGGGAAGCTTTCTTT. Protein product: CASSWTGGEAFF. The variable domain in full, completed from reference TRBV5-1 and TRBJ1-1, reads KAGVTQTPRYLIKTRGQQVTLSCSPISGHRSVSWYQQTPGQGLQFLFEYFSETQRNKGNFPGRFSGRQFSNSRSEMNVSTLELGDSALYLCASSWTGGEAFFGQGTRLTVV.